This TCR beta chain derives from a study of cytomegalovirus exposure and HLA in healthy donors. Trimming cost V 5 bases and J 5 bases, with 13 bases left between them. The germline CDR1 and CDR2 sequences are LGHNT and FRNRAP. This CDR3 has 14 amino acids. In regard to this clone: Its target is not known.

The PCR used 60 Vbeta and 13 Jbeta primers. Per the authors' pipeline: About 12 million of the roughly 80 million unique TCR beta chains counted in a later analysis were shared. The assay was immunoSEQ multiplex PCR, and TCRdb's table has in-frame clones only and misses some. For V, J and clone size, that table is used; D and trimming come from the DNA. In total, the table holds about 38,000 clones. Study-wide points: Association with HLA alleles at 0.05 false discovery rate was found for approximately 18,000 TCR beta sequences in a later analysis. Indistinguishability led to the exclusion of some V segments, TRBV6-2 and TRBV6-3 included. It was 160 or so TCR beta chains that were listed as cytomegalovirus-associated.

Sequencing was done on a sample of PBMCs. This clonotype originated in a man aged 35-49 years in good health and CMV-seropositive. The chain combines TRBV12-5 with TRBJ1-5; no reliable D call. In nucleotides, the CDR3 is TGTGCTAGTGGTCCGGAGGGATTCGATCAGCCCCAGCATTTT. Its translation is CASGPEGFDQPQHF.